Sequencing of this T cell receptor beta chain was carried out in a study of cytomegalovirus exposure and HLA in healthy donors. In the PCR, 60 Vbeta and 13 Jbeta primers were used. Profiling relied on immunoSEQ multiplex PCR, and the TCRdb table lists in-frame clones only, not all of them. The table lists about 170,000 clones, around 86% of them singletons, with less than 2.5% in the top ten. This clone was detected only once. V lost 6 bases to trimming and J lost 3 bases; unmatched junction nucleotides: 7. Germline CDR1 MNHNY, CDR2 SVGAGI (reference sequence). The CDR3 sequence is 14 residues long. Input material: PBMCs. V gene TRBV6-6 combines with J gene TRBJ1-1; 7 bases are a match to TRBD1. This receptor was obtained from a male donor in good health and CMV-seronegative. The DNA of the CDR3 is TGTGCCAGCAGAAGACAGGGAGGTGACACTGAAGCTTTCTTT. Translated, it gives CASRRQGGDTEAFF.